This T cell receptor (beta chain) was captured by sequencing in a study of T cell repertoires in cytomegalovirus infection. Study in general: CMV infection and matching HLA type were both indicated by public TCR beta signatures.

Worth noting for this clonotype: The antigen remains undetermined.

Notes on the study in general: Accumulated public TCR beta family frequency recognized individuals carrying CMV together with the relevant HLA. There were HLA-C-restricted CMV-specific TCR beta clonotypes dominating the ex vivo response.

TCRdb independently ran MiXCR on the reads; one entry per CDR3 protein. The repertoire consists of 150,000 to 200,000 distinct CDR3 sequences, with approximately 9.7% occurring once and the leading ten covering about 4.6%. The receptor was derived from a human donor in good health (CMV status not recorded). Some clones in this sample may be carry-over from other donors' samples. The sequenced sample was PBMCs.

DNA for the CDR3: TGTGCCAGCAGCTGGGACATTACCTCTGGGGCCAACGTCCTGACTTTC. It is translated as CASSWDITSGANVLTF. J is TRBJ2-6 and V is TRBV5-6; maybe TRBD1 (6 bases). V was trimmed by 3 bases and J by 0 bases, leaving 10 bases between them. Germline V lookup: CDR1 SGHDT, CDR2 YYEEEE. The CDR3 consists of 16 residues.